This T cell receptor (beta chain) was recovered during a study of long-term antiretroviral therapy in people with HIV. Survey-level resolution applied to immunoSEQ assay v3.0. Sequencing used immunoSEQ multiplex PCR; TCRdb keeps in-frame clones, though not all of them. Counted here are around 30,000 clones, around 95% occurring once; the ten biggest clones make up over 7%. CDR3 length equals 12 residues. V was pared by 3 bases and J by 8 bases, with 9 bases between. CDR1 and CDR2 from the germline V gene are SGDLS and YYNGEE. The sequences come from unsorted PBMCs, collected 5.3 years after starting antiretroviral therapy. This receptor was taken from a man younger than 40 with HIV. The chain links TRBV9 to TRBJ2-1; tentatively, D is TRBD1 or TRBD2 (6 bases each). CDR3 coding DNA: TGTGCCAGCAGCGATAGGGGGGATGAGCAGTTCTTC. It specifies CASSDRGDEQFF.